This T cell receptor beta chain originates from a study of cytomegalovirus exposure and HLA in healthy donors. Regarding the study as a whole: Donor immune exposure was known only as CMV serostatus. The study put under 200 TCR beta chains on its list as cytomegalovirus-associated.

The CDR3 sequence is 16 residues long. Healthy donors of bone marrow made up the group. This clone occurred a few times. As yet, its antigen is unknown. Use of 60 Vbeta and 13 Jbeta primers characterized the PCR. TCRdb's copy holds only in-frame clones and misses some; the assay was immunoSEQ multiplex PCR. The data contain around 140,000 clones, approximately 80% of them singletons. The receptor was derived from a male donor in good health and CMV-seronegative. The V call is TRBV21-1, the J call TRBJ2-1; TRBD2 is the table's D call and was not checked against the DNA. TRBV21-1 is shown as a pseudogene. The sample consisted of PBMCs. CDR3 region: CASSDFLAGEHNEQFF. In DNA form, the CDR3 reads TGTGCCAGCAGCGATTTCCTAGCGGGAGAACACAATGAGCAGTTCTTC.